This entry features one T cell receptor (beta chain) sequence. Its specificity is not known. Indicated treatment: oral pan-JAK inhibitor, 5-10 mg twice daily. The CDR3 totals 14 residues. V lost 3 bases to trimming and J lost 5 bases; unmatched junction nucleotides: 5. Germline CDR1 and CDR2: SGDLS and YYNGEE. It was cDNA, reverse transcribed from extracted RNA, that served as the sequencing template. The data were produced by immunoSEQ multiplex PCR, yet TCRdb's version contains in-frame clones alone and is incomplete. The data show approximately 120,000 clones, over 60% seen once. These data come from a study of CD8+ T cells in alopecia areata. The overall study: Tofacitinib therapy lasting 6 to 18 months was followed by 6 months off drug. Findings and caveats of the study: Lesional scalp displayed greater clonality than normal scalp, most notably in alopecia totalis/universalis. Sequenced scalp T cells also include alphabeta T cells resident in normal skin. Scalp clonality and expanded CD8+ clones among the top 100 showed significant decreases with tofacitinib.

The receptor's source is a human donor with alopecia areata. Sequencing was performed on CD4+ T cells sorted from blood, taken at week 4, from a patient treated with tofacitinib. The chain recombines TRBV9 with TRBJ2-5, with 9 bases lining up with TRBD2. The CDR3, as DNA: TGTGCCAGCAGCGGGACTAGCGTGGTGGAGACCCAGTACTTC. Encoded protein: CASSGTSVVETQYF.